This TCR beta chain was sequenced in a study of beta chain features in type 1 diabetes. Study-wide points: Whether TCRB rearrangement is influenced by HLA type was left unresolved in this analysis.

This clone showed up just a few times. As yet, its antigen is unknown. Expressed TCRB transcripts got sequenced, as all isolated RNA was reverse transcribed. TCRdb keeps only in-frame clones here, not all; method: immunoSEQ multiplex PCR. The sample includes 90,000 to 110,000 clones, approximately 39% seen only once; the top ten take roughly 0.059%. Looked up from germline, CDR1 is SGHTA and CDR2 is FQGNSA. The CDR3 length is 18 residues. V lost 1 base and J lost 7; bases outside the gene matches: 14. The sample comprised stem cell memory CD4+ T cells from blood. The source is a woman aged 18-35 years in good health. V and J are TRBV7-2 and TRBJ2-2; TRBD2 agrees at 8 bases. Written as DNA, the CDR3 is TGTGCCAGCAGCTTAGGGGCTACAGCGGGAGATTTCAGCGGGGAGCTGTTTTTT. Translation gives CASSLGATAGDFSGELFF.